This TCR beta chain was found in a study of blood T cell repertoires in COVID-19. As for the study in general: Acute and convalescent COVID-19 specimens originated in the United States, Italy and Spain. Sample material is recorded as cDNA or gDNA derived from T cells, B-cell-depleted T cells, or PBMCs.

Original handling: It was from reference gene primer amplification that nucleated cell counts were estimated. Sequencing was performed with immunoSEQ multiplex PCR; in TCRdb, only in-frame clones are kept and a portion is missing. From that table come the V and J calls and clone size; the DNA was used to work out D and trimming. The sample has about 200,000 clones; about nine tenths are singletons. This CDR3 comprises 13 residues. Germline values: CDR1 SGHTA, CDR2 FQGTGA. Between the trimmed V and J ends, which lost 3 bases and 4 bases, there was a span of 7 bases. The specimen was peripheral blood. This sequence was found in a man aged 18 to 30 with active or convalescent COVID-19. The rearrangement joins TRBV7-3 to TRBJ2-1; D not certain. CDR3 residues: CASSLGPYNEQFF. The DNA for the CDR3 is TGTGCCAGCAGCTTGGGCCCTTACAATGAGCAGTTCTTC.